This T cell receptor beta chain was captured by sequencing in a study of cytomegalovirus exposure and HLA in healthy donors. Points from the study as a whole: A few of the chains that were CMV-associated were confirmed in vitro to be specific for CMV antigens. It was approximately 150 TCR beta chains that were listed as cytomegalovirus-associated. Donors were assumed by presence/absence analyses to have roughly uniform sequencing depth.

The CDR3 has 22 amino acids. The J segment lost 2 bases and the V segment lost 2 bases, leaving 21 bases of the junction unmatched. This clone was seen more than once but under ten times. Its antigen is not known. Use of 60 Vbeta and 13 Jbeta primers characterized the PCR. Profiling relied on immunoSEQ multiplex PCR, and the TCRdb table lists in-frame clones only, not all of them. The sample records 150,000 or so clones, 60% to 85% being singletons. The sample consisted of PBMCs. The receptor comes from a woman between 40 and 50 years old in good health and CMV-seronegative. V usage is TRBV23-1 and J usage is TRBJ1-5; 10 bases map to TRBD1. TRBV23-1 is filed as an ORF, its function uncertain. The CDR3 here is CASSQGAFSGTGEYGGNQPQHF. DNA for the CDR3: TGCGCCAGCAGTCAAGGGGCTTTTTCCGGGACAGGGGAATACGGAGGCAATCAGCCCCAGCATTTT.